A selection of T cell receptor beta chains follows, all from one sample in a study of regulatory T cells in long-lasting Graves disease. A single record per CDR3 protein comes from TCRdb applying MiXCR to the multiplex PCR reads. Of roughly 700,000 distinct CDR3 sequences in the sample, about 30% are singletons; the top ten hold under 55%. The sample in question was peripheral blood mononuclear cells (PBMCs), obtained when the disease was refractory, from a patient treated with antithyroid drugs. All receptors come from a female donor with Graves disease. The CDR3 runs from the conserved cysteine through the conserved F or W. D genes are given only for firm matches. Clone size is not always given. Where it is, it says once, few, many or a class for expanded clones.

v_gene,abundance,j_gene,d_gene,CDR3aa,CDR3nt
TRBV15,.,TRBJ1-5,TRBD1,CATSRGQGAGSEPQHF,TGTGCCACCAGCAGAGGACAGGGGGCAGGTTCGGAGCCCCAGCATTTT
TRBV5-1,few,TRBJ2-7,TRBD1,CASSRDRGRYEQYF,TGCGCCAGCAGCCGGGACAGGGGAAGATACGAGCAGTACTTC
TRBV12-3/TRBV12-4,few,TRBJ1-6,.,CASSFGSSRGSYNSPLHF,TGTGCCAGCAGTTTTGGGTCATCCAGGGGATCCTATAATTCACCCCTCCACTTT
TRBV25-1,.,TRBJ1-4,.,CASSPYTNEKLFF,TGTGCCAGCAGTCCCTACACCAATGAAAAACTGTTTTTT
TRBV6-2/TRBV6-3,few,TRBJ1-1,TRBD1,CASRTGGPNTEAFF,TGTGCCAGCAGAACAGGGGGACCGAACACTGAAGCTTTCTTT
TRBV28,.,TRBJ1-1,.,CASSPPFGSTEAFF,TGTGCCAGCAGCCCCCCTTTCGGAAGTACTGAAGCTTTCTTT
TRBV7-9,many,TRBJ1-4,.,CASSLVGPLATNEKLFF,TGTGCCAGCAGCTTAGTCGGCCCTTTGGCAACTAATGAAAAACTGTTTTTT
TRBV29-1,.,TRBJ2-7,TRBD2,CSVVLYPGGEQYF,TGCAGCGTTGTTCTTTACCCGGGGGGTGAGCAGTACTTC
TRBV12-3/TRBV12-4,.,TRBJ1-5,.,CASSARSQQPQHF,TGTGCCAGCAGTGCCCGATCGCAACAGCCCCAGCATTTT
TRBV28,many,TRBJ1-1,.,CASSPPRGMNTEAFF,TGTGCCAGCAGTCCCCCCCGGGGTATGAACACTGAAGCTTTCTTT
TRBV13,.,TRBJ1-2,.,CASSLEGYRELGGYTF,TGTGCCAGCAGCTTAGAAGGTTACAGGGAACTCGGTGGCTACACCTTC
TRBV4-1,few,TRBJ1-5,.,CASSQGDRSDNQPQHF,TGCGCCAGCAGCCAGGGAGACAGGTCCGACAATCAGCCCCAGCATTTT
TRBV6-1,few,TRBJ1-1,.,CASSRGAMNTEAFF,TGTGCCAGCAGCAGAGGGGCCATGAACACTGAAGCTTTCTTT
TRBV6-1,.,TRBJ2-7,TRBD1,CASSPGQGATYEQYF,TGTGCCAGCAGTCCCGGACAGGGGGCTACCTACGAGCAGTACTTC
TRBV29-1,.,TRBJ1-1,.,CSVVEGTNTEAFF,TGCAGCGTTGTTGAGGGCACGAACACTGAAGCTTTCTTT
TRBV10-3,few,TRBJ1-4,.,CAISESGSTNEKLFF,TGTGCCATCAGTGAGTCAGGATCAACTAATGAAAAACTGTTTTTT